This TCR beta chain originates from a study of control samples from healthy donors and cancer patients. This table comes from immunoSEQ multiplex PCR, and its TCRdb copy is limited to in-frame clones, with some not included. The table records over 100,000 clones, about 91% of them present only once. The sequenced material came from blood. The sequence was obtained from a woman between 18 and 29 years old in good health.

Here the CDR3 reads CASSVAGGYGYTF. CDR3 sequence (DNA): TGTGCCAGCAGCGTAGCAGGGGGCTATGGCTACACCTTC. The genes are TRBV9 and TRBJ1-2, with TRBD1 matching over 7 bases. This CDR3 region has 13 residues. V lost 0 bases and J lost 4; bases outside the gene matches: 0. Germline V gene data show CDR1 as SGDLS and CDR2 as YYNGEE.